Given below is one T cell receptor beta chain in context. Its antigen remains unidentified. Vbeta (60) and Jbeta (13) primers were used in the PCR. Here immunoSEQ multiplex PCR was the method, and the copy in TCRdb shows in-frame clones only, minus some. The profile shows about 160,000 clones, over 80% of them singletons. This CDR3 has 15 amino acids. Trimming took 8 bases from V and 1 from J; bases not matched to a gene: 8. Looked up from germline, CDR1 is MDHEN and CDR2 is SYDVKM. The data are from a study of cytomegalovirus exposure and HLA in healthy donors. Study-wide findings and caveats: As confirmed in vitro, a few CMV-associated chains were specific for CMV antigens. A previous analysis found most TCR beta V segments productive roughly 90% or roughly 30% of the time. Analysis was carried out at a later point, and it linked a missense DCLRE1C variant to TCR beta V- and J-gene trimming.

The clonotype comes from a girl aged 10 to 17 in good health and CMV-seropositive. V gene TRBV28 combines with J gene TRBJ2-1; TRBD2 aligns across 7 bases. What was sequenced was PBMCs. The CDR3 DNA is TGTGCCAGCGCCAGGACTAGTGTTTCCTACAATGAGCAGTTCTTC. Translation: CASARTSVSYNEQFF.